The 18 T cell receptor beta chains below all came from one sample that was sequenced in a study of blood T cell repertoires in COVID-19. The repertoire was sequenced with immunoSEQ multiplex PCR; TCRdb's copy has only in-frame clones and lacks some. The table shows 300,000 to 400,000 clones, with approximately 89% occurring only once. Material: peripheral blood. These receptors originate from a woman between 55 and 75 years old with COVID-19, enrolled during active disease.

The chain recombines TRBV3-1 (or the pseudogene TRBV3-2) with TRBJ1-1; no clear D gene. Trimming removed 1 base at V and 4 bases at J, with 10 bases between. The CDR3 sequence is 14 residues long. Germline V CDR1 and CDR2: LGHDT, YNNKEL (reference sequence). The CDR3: CASSQGRASTEAFF. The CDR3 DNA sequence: TGTGCCAGCAGCCAAGGGAGGGCAAGCACTGAAGCTTTCTTT.

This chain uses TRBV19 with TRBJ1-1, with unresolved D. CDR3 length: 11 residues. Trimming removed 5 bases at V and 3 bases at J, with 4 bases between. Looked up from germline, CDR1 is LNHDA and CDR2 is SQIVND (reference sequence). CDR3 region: CASSRDTEAFF. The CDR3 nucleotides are TGTGCCAGTAGTCGGGACACTGAAGCTTTCTTT.

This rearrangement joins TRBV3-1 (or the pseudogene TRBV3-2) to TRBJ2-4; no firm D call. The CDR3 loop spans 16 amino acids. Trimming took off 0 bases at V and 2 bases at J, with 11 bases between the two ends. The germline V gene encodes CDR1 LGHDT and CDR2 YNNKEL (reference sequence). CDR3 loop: CASSQEAVVPKNIQYF. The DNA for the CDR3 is TGTGCCAGCAGCCAAGAGGCGGTTGTGCCCAAAAACATTCAGTACTTC.

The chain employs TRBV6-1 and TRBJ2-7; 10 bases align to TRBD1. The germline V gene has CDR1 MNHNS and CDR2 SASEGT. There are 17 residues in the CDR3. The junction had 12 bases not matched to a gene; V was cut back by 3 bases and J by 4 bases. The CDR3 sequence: CASSDDYSGTGDYEQYF. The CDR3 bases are TGTGCCAGCAGTGACGATTACTCCGGGACAGGGGATTACGAGCAGTACTTC.

CDR3 DNA: TGTGCCAGCATCCGACAAGGGCAGGGGCTTTCCTACAATGAGCAGTTCTTC. It translates to CASIRQGQGLSYNEQFF. The genes are TRBV3-1 (or the pseudogene TRBV3-2) and TRBJ2-1; D is perhaps TRBD1 (6 bases). V was trimmed by 7 bases and J by 1 base, leaving 20 bases between them. The CDR3 is made up of 17 amino acids. CDR1 LGHDT and CDR2 YNNKEL come from the germline V gene (reference sequence).

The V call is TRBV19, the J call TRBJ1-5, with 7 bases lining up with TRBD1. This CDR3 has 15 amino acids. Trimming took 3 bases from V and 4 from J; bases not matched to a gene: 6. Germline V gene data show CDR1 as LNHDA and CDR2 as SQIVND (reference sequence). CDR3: CASSILGTANQPQHF. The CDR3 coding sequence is TGTGCCAGTAGTATTCTTGGGACAGCGAATCAGCCCCAGCATTTT. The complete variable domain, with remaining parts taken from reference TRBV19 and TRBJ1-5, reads DGGITQSPKYLFRKEGQNVTLSCEQNLNHDAMYWYRQDPGQGLRLIYYSQIVNDFQKGDIAEGYSVSREKKESFPLTVTSAQKNPTAFYLCASSILGTANQPQHFGDGTRLSIL.

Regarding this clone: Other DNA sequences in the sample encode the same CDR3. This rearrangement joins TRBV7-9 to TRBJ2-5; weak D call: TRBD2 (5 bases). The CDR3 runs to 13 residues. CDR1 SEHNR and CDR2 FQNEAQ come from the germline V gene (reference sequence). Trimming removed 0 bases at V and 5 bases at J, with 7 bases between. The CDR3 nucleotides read TGTGCCAGCAGCTTAGCGGGCGGGGAGACCCAGTACTTC. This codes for CASSLAGGETQYF.

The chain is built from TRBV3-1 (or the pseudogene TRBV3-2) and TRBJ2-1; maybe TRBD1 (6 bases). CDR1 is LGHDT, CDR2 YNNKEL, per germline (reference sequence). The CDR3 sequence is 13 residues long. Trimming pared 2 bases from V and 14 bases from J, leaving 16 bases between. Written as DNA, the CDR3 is TGTGCCAGCAGCCAAACCTCGAGACAGGACAAGTTCTTC. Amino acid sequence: CASSQTSRQDKFF.

CDR3 loop: CASYPGGVSNEQFF. The DNA for the CDR3 is TGTGCCAGTTACCCGGGGGGGGTTAGCAATGAGCAGTTCTTC. The chain links TRBV3-1 (or the pseudogene TRBV3-2) to TRBJ2-1; 8 bases are a match to TRBD2. V was pared by 9 bases and J by 6 bases, with 10 bases of the junction left unmatched. The length of the CDR3 is 14 residues. Germline V CDR1 and CDR2: LGHDT, YNNKEL (reference sequence).

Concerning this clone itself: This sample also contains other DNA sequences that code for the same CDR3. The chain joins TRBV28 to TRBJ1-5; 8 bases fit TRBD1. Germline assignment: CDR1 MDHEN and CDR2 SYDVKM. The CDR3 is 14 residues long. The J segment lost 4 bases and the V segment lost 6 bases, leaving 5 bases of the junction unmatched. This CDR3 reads CASSSTGANQPQHF. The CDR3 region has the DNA TGTGCCAGCAGCTCGACAGGGGCTAATCAGCCCCAGCATTTT.

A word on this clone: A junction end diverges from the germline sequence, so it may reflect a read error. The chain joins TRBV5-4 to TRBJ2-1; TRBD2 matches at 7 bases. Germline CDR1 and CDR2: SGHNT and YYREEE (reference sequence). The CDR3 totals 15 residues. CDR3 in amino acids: CTSSLEKRGFNEQFF. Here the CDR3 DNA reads TGTACCAGCAGCTTAGAAAAGCGGGGTTTCAATGAGCAGTTCTTC.

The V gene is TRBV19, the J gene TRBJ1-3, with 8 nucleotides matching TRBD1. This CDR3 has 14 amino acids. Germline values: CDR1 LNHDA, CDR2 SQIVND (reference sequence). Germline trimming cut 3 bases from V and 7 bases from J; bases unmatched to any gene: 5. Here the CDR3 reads CASSIGQGVNTIYF. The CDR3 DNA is TGTGCCAGTAGTATCGGACAGGGTGTTAACACCATATATTTT.

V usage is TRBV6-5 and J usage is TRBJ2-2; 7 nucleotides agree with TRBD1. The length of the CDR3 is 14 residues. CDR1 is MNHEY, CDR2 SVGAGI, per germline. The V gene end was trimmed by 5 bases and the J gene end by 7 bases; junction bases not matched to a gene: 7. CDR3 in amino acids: CASSTVRGFGELFF. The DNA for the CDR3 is TGTGCCAGCAGTACGGTCAGGGGGTTCGGGGAGCTGTTTTTT.

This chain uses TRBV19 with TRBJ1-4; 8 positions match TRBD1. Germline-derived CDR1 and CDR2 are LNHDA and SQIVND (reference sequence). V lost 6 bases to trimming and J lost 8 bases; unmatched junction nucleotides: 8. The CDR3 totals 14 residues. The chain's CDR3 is CASSPDRGWEKLFF. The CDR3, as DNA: TGTGCCAGTAGCCCTGACAGGGGATGGGAAAAACTGTTTTTT.

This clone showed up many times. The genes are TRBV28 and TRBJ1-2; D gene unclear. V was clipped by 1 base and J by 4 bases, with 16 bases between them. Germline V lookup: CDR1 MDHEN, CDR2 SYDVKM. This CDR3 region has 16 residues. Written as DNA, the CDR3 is TGTGCCAGCAGTTTATATGGGCGACCAGTATCCTATGGCTACACCTTC. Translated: CASSLYGRPVSYGYTF.

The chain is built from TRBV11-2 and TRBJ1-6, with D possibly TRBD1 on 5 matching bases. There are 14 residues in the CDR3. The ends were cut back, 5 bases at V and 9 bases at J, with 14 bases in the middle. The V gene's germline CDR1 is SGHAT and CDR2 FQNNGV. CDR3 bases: TGTGCCAGCAGCCAACGGGGACTGAGTTCACCCCTCCACTTT. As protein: CASSQRGLSSPLHF.

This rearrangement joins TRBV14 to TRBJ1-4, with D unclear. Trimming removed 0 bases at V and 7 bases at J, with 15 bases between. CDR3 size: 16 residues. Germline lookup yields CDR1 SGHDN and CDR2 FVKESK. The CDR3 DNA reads TGTGCCAGCAGCCAAGAAGTCCGCGGAAGAGGTGAAAAACTGTTTTTT. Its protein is CASSQEVRGRGEKLFF.

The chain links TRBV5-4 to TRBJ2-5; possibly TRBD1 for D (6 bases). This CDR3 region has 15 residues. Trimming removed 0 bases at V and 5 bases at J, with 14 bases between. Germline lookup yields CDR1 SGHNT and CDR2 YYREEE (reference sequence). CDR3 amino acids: CASSLETGGRETQYF. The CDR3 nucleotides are TGTGCCAGCAGCTTGGAGACAGGAGGTCGCGAGACCCAGTACTTC.